This TCR beta chain is drawn from a study of T cell responses to AZD1222 COVID-19 vaccine (dated by TCRdb to 2020 to 2023). The study in broad terms: AZD1222 recipients with second doses at about 4 weeks or about 12 weeks were pooled, because spike-specific TCR depth and breadth did not differ between schedules. Trial participants were enrolled into age subgroups of 18-55, 56-69 and 70-plus years, which contained about 150, 27 and 61 TCR-sequenced participants, respectively. A total of 233 trial participants underwent TCR sequencing, of whom 207 received two doses of AZD1222 and around 25 received two doses of the MenACWY control vaccine.

A remark on this clone: Its antigen is unknown. Base qualities are not recorded, but no much larger clone differs from it by a single base.

V drops 6 bases and J drops 9 bases, leaving 18 bases in between. The germline V gene specifies SGHTA as CDR1 and FQGNSA as CDR2. Including the terminal cysteine and phenylalanine, the CDR3 comprises 14 residues. CDR3 DNA only is kept here, 42 bases in frame from base 1. This specimen's time point label, interpreted: baseline before first vaccination. Samples from vaccinated people were obtained from the UK trials COV001 and COV002, which included a single-blind randomized controlled phase 2/3 trial of AZD1222 (ChAdOx1 nCoV-19) in healthy adults. For TCRbeta chain sequencing, PBMC samples were collected from trial participants at day 0 and at day 28 after the second dose. The CDR3 regions of human TCRbeta chains were subjected to immunosequencing. As for the authors' bioinformatics: Repertoire TCRs were checked for matches against a reference library of SARS-CoV-2-specific TCRs that had been generated using the MIRA antigen-specificity platform. Breadth meant the fraction of unique TCRs that were SARS-CoV-2-associated, whereas depth meant the fraction of total T cells that were SARS-CoV-2-associated. Using the MIRA data, every spike-specific TCR was mapped to the spike region that the TCR reacted to and assigned to either a CD4 or a CD8 class. Log10-transformed breadth and depth values were compared by one-way ANOVA with Sidak's multiple comparisons tests. The table comes from immuneACCESS by way of TCRdb, which keeps in-frame sequences with V and J called. Part of the clones is missing from these tables; in studies checked, under half for an unresolved V gene and the rest for unknown reasons. That table furnishes V, J and clone size, whereas the DNA furnished D and trimming. This sample is represented by 25,000 to 35,000 clones; more than 85% of them were singletons. Together, the top ten hold over 8% of the sample.

Broad study findings and their caveats: The 56-69-year group was small, and its depth increase did not reach significance, likely because of low power. Because no samples from the day 14 peak response were available, repertoires could be characterized only after the peak T cell response. Only six or seven AZD1222 recipients were SARS-CoV-2 seropositive at baseline, limiting conclusions about previously exposed vaccinees. After two AZD1222 doses, both the breadth and the depth of spike-specific TCRs were significantly higher than at day 0 and than in MenACWY recipients. Epitopes outside the regions mutated in the B.1.351 and B.1.1.7 variants were reportedly recognized by nearly half of the unique spike-specific TCRs. CD4 TCRs associated with the vaccine covered the entire spike protein, and the dominant responses were in regions 160-218 and 743-854. Participants were mostly white British and included more females than males, and it was suggested by the authors that clonal diversity may have been underestimated.

Recombination linked TRBV7-2 to TRBJ2-1; TRBD2 is possibly the D segment (5 matching bases). This TCR came from an adult in good health. Source: peripheral blood, taken on day 0 of AZD1222 vaccination. The sequenced DNA is TGTGCCAGCAGGCCGGGCCGAGGGATGGGTGAGCAGTTCTTC. It codes for CASRPGRGMGEQFF.